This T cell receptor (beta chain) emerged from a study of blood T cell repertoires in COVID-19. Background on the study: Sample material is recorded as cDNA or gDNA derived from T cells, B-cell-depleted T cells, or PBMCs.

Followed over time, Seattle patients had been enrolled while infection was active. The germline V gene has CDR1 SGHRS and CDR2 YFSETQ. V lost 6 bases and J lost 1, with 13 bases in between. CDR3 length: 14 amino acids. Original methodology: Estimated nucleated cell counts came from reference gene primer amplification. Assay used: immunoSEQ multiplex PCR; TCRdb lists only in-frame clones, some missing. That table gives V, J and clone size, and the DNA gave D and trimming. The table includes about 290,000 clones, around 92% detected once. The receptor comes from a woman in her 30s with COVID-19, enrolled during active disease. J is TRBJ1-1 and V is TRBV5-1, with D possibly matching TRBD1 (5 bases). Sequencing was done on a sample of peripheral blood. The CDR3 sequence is CASTGGSPNTEAFF. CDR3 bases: TGCGCCAGCACTGGGGGGTCACCGAACACTGAAGCTTTCTTT.